The rows below give T cell receptor beta chains drawn from one sample of a study of regulatory T cells in long-lasting Graves disease. Each CDR3 protein gets one entry after TCRdb re-called the multiplex PCR reads with MiXCR. Of 250,000 to 300,000 distinct CDR3 sequences in the sample, around 21% were seen once. The sample was peripheral blood mononuclear cells (PBMCs), taken when the disease was refractory, from a patient treated with antithyroid drugs. The source is a female donor with Graves disease. Both conserved end residues are part of each CDR3. The D gene is left open where the match is weak. Only some rows state a clone size, as once, few, many or a class for expanded clones.

abundance	v_gene	j_gene	d_gene	CDR3aa	CDR3nt
few	TRBV20-1	TRBJ2-7	TRBD1	CSAIRTGGYEQYF	TGCAGTGCTATCAGGACAGGGGGCTACGAGCAGTACTTC
few	TRBV25-1	TRBJ2-5	-	CASSEDPRERQETQYF	TGTGCCAGCAGTGAGGACCCCAGGGAACGCCAAGAGACCCAGTACTTC
many	TRBV28	TRBJ2-5	TRBD2	CASSGQPSGSRETQYF	TGTGCCAGCAGTGGCCAACCTAGCGGGAGTCGAGAGACCCAGTACTTC
many	TRBV20-1	TRBJ2-5	-	CSASRQTQYF	TGCAGTGCTAGCCGGCAGACCCAGTACTTC
-	TRBV20-1	TRBJ2-7	TRBD1	CSARDLVEQGLEQYF	TGCAGTGCTAGAGATCTTGTGGAACAGGGGCTCGAGCAGTACTTC
-	TRBV5-1	TRBJ2-7	-	CASSFGYGKVAYEQYF	TGCGCCAGCAGCTTTGGGTATGGGAAAGTCGCCTACGAGCAGTACTTC
-	TRBV4-1	TRBJ1-5	-	CASSQALGNQPQHF	TGCGCCAGCAGCCAAGCCTTAGGCAATCAGCCCCAGCATTTT
many	TRBV5-1	TRBJ2-7	-	CASSLSNGNYEQYF	TGCGCCAGCAGCTTGTCGAACGGAAACTACGAGCAGTACTTC
few	TRBV3-1	TRBJ1-2	TRBD1	CASSQQGTEVPGYTF	TGTGCCAGCAGCCAACAGGGGACAGAAGTTCCTGGCTACACCTTC
-	TRBV6-2/TRBV6-3	TRBJ1-5	-	CASSEAGFQPQHF	TGTGCCAGCAGCGAAGCGGGGTTTCAGCCCCAGCATTTT
-	TRBV10-3	TRBJ2-5	-	CAITDSQETQYF	TGTGCCATCACGGACAGCCAAGAGACCCAGTACTTC
many	TRBV29-1	TRBJ2-7	-	CSVVGAGSSYEQYF	TGCAGCGTCGTGGGGGCAGGGAGCTCCTACGAGCAGTACTTC
-	TRBV7-8	TRBJ2-1	-	CASSRGQREGEQFF	TGTGCCAGCAGCCGGGGACAACGGGAAGGTGAGCAGTTCTTC
-	TRBV7-9	TRBJ2-2	TRBD1	CASRYTRTGLTGELFF	TGTGCCAGCAGATACACCAGGACAGGTCTCACCGGGGAGCTGTTTTTT
few	TRBV28	TRBJ2-3	-	CASSSLLASTDTQYF	TGTGCCAGCAGTTCCCTCCTAGCGTCCACAGATACGCAGTATTTT
few	TRBV24-1	TRBJ2-5	-	CATSDSFQETQYF	TGTGCCACCAGTGATTCATTTCAAGAGACCCAGTACTTC
many	TRBV7-3	TRBJ1-5	-	CASSIRAGQPQHF	TGTGCCAGCAGCATCAGGGCAGGGCAGCCCCAGCATTTT
many	TRBV24-1	TRBJ1-5	-	CATSEWGGGNQPQHF	TGTGCCACCAGTGAATGGGGGGGCGGCAATCAGCCCCAGCATTTT
-	TRBV7-8	TRBJ2-5	-	CASSPARSSQETQYF	TGTGCCAGCAGCCCAGCCCGAAGCTCCCAAGAGACCCAGTACTTC
few	TRBV29-1	TRBJ1-2	-	CSVLTDRLGYGYTF	TGCAGCGTCCTGACAGACCGTCTTGGGTATGGCTACACCTTC
-	TRBV4-1	TRBJ1-3	-	CASSQGSVGGNTIYF	TGCGCCAGCAGCCAAGGTTCAGTGGGTGGAAACACCATATATTTT
few	TRBV6-1	TRBJ2-7	-	CASSDRQTYEQYF	TGTGCCAGCAGTGACCGACAGACCTACGAGCAGTACTTC
-	TRBV4-3	TRBJ1-4	-	CASSQEFELIGGKLFF	TGCGCCAGCAGCCAAGAATTCGAGTTGATTGGGGGAAAACTGTTTTTT
many	TRBV12-3/TRBV12-4	TRBJ1-2	TRBD1	CASSSNPSTGKGYTF	TGTGCCAGCAGTTCCAATCCCTCGACAGGGAAAGGCTACACCTTC
few	TRBV19	TRBJ1-4	TRBD1	CASSDPGQINEKLFF	TGTGCCAGTTCAGATCCGGGACAGATAAATGAAAAACTGTTTTTT
few	TRBV30	TRBJ1-2	-	CAWSEDSSNYGYTF	TGTGCCTGGAGTGAAGACAGTTCTAACTATGGCTACACCTTC
many	TRBV9	TRBJ2-5	TRBD2	CASSGQGAGGLKTQYF	TGTGCCAGCAGCGGACAGGGAGCGGGAGGATTAAAGACCCAGTACTTC
many	TRBV7-9	TRBJ1-4	-	CASSPHGQPEKLFF	TGTGCCAGCAGCCCCCACGGACAGCCTGAAAAACTGTTTTTT
-	TRBV7-9	TRBJ2-7	-	CASSSSWDSPKPPGEYEQYF	TGTGCCAGCAGCTCGAGCTGGGACAGCCCAAAGCCCCCGGGGGAATACGAGCAGTACTTC
-	TRBV4-1	TRBJ2-4	TRBD1	CASSLTGQGDGSKNIQYF	TGCGCCAGCAGCCTGACAGGACAGGGAGATGGATCCAAAAACATTCAGTACTTC
-	TRBV2	TRBJ2-1	-	CASSTGSTRGSEQFF	TGTGCCAGCAGCACAGGGTCTACCAGGGGTAGTGAGCAGTTCTTC
few	TRBV6-5	TRBJ2-5	TRBD2	CASSYSPFLGGTSGSKETQYF	TGTGCCAGCAGTTACTCCCCGTTTCTTGGCGGGACTAGCGGGAGTAAGGAGACCCAGTACTTC
few	TRBV27	TRBJ2-5	-	CASSLAGRRETQYF	TGTGCCAGCAGTTTAGCGGGACGCAGGGAGACCCAGTACTTC
few	TRBV19	TRBJ2-7	-	CASMWQRADGSYEQYF	TGTGCCAGTATGTGGCAGAGGGCTGACGGATCCTACGAGCAGTACTTC
few	TRBV7-9	TRBJ1-1	-	CASNLGGTEAFF	TGTGCCAGCAACCTGGGAGGCACTGAAGCTTTCTTT
-	TRBV28	TRBJ2-1	TRBD2	CASSTPGLGHNEQFF	TGTGCCAGCAGTACCCCGGGACTAGGGCACAATGAGCAGTTCTTC
-	TRBV3-1	TRBJ2-7	TRBD1	CASSPRTGIPYEQYF	TGTGCCAGCAGCCCGCGGACAGGGATCCCCTACGAGCAGTACTTC
many	TRBV11-2	TRBJ2-5	TRBD2	CASSPLRLALLETQYF	TGTGCCAGCAGCCCCCTAAGACTAGCTCTCCTGGAGACCCAGTACTTC
-	TRBV2	TRBJ1-6	-	CASSGGTLHF	TGTGCCAGCAGTGGAGGTACCCTCCACTTT
-	TRBV11-2	TRBJ1-1	-	CASSLVGGYSEAFF	TGTGCCAGCAGCTTGGTGGGGGGGTATAGTGAAGCTTTCTTT
few	TRBV18	TRBJ1-5	-	CASSPRDRYSNQPQHF	TGTGCCAGCTCACCCCGTGATCGTTATAGCAATCAGCCCCAGCATTTT
many	TRBV28	TRBJ1-5	-	CASSPGGDSNQPQHF	TGTGCCAGCAGCCCCGGGGGGGATAGCAATCAGCCCCAGCATTTT
many	TRBV20-1	TRBJ2-7	TRBD2	CSAKTSGSLSEQYF	TGCAGTGCGAAGACTAGCGGGAGTCTCAGCGAGCAGTACTTC
few	TRBV6-1	TRBJ1-6	-	CASSEAGLLGASLHF	TGTGCCAGCAGTGAAGCGGGTCTATTGGGGGCTTCCCTCCACTTT
many	TRBV7-8	TRBJ2-4	-	CASSNVPVRDAVQYF	TGTGCCAGCAGCAACGTCCCGGTACGGGACGCTGTTCAGTACTTC
-	TRBV6-5	TRBJ1-2	TRBD1	CASSYSMRPDRWGYTF	TGTGCCAGCAGTTACTCGATGAGGCCGGACAGGTGGGGCTACACCTTC
-	TRBV20-1	TRBJ2-1	TRBD1	CSAGDSWTGGYNEQFF	TGCAGTGCTGGAGACAGCTGGACAGGGGGTTACAATGAGCAGTTCTTC
many	TRBV3-1	TRBJ1-1	-	CASSPGHLTEAFF	TGTGCCAGCAGCCCGGGACATCTCACTGAAGCTTTCTTT
few	TRBV9	TRBJ2-5	TRBD2	CASSEGSSGSRETQYF	TGTGCCAGCAGCGAGGGGTCTAGCGGGAGTAGAGAGACCCAGTACTTC
many	TRBV11-2	TRBJ2-7	TRBD1	CASSLNTGVEQYF	TGTGCCAGCAGCCTGAATACAGGGGTCGAGCAGTACTTC
-	TRBV4-1	TRBJ1-5	-	CASSPNQGPYSNQPQHF	TGCGCCAGCAGCCCAAACCAGGGACCCTATAGCAATCAGCCCCAGCATTTT
few	TRBV11-2	TRBJ2-7	-	CASSIQGYGQYF	TGTGCCAGCAGCATACAGGGCTACGGGCAGTACTTC
many	TRBV28	TRBJ1-6	TRBD1	CASSTDRVVGNSPLHF	TGTGCCAGCAGCACGGACAGGGTAGTAGGTAATTCACCCCTCCACTTT